Below are 14 T cell receptor beta chains sequenced from a single sample in a study of T cell responses to AZD1222 COVID-19 vaccine. Assay used: immunoSEQ multiplex PCR; TCRdb lists only in-frame clones, some missing. The sample lists some 130,000 clones, roughly 88% seen once, with about 1% in the top ten. This material consisted of peripheral blood, taken 28 days after the second AZD1222 dose. These receptors came from an adult who received the AZD1222 COVID-19 vaccine.

This chain uses TRBV19 with TRBJ2-7; 7 nucleotides match TRBD2. CDR1 and CDR2 (germline): LNHDA, SQIVND (reference sequence). The CDR3 has 14 amino acids. The trim removed 3 bases at V and 2 bases at J, leaving 4 bases unmatched. CDR3 DNA sequence: TGTGCCAGTAGTATTCGGGGGGAGCCCTACGAGCAGTACTTC. It codes for CASSIRGEPYEQYF.

The chain has TRBV6-5 and TRBJ1-2, with 8 bases matching TRBD1. CDR3 length: 14 amino acids. V lost 2 bases, J lost 6 bases, and 5 bases stayed unmatched. Germline V gene lookup returns CDR1 MNHEY and CDR2 SVGAGI. CDR3 region: CASSYADRGDGYTF. CDR3 sequence (DNA): TGTGCCAGCAGTTACGCCGACAGGGGAGATGGCTACACCTTC.

The chain carries TRBV30 and TRBJ2-7; 10 nucleotides agree with TRBD2. CDR1 and CDR2 (germline): GTSNPN, SVGIG (reference sequence). This CDR3 region has 17 residues. After removal of 0 bases from V and 5 bases from J, the junction contained 13 bases not matched to a gene. CDR3 amino acids: CAWSVTASGRAQDEQYF. The DNA of the CDR3 is TGTGCCTGGAGTGTAACCGCCAGCGGGAGGGCCCAGGACGAGCAGTACTTC.

CDR3 sequence (DNA): TGTGCCAGCAGTTCTCCTTCTAGCGGGAGCCACGAGCAGTACTTC. Encoded protein: CASSSPSSGSHEQYF. This chain links TRBV27 with TRBJ2-7; the match to TRBD2 covers 10 bases. This CDR3 comprises 15 residues. After removal of 4 bases from V and 5 bases from J, the junction contained 8 bases not matched to a gene. Germline V gives CDR1 MNHEY, CDR2 SMNVEV (reference sequence).

V gene TRBV11-3 combines with J gene TRBJ2-5; the D gene is possibly TRBD2 (6 bases). CDR1 and CDR2 from the germline V gene are SGHNT and YENEEA. The CDR3 is 14 amino acids. V was shortened by 1 base and J by 5 bases, with 11 bases between the two germline ends. The CDR3 here is CASSLAGVDETQYF. CDR3 DNA: TGTGCCAGCAGCTTAGCGGGAGTTGACGAGACCCAGTACTTC.

This clone was observed a few times. The chain employs TRBV19 and TRBJ1-5; perhaps TRBD1 as D (6 bases). Germline CDR1 reads LNHDA; CDR2 reads SQIVND (reference sequence). CDR3 length equals 15 residues. V was pared by 3 bases and J by 3 bases, with 12 bases between. The CDR3 region has the DNA TGTGCCAGTAGTATCGCGGGACAAATCAATCAGCCCCAGCATTTT. Translated, it gives CASSIAGQINQPQHF.

This clone is a singleton in its sample. The rearrangement joins TRBV25-1 to TRBJ2-2; no reliable D call. The CDR3 sequence is 14 residues long. Germline CDR1 is MGHDK and CDR2 is SYGVNS. Trimming shortened V by 3 bases and J by 4 bases, and 9 bases separated the two germline ends. The CDR3 loop is CASSDLWVTGELFF. The CDR3 bases are TGTGCCAGCAGTGACCTTTGGGTCACCGGGGAGCTGTTTTTT.

This clone showed up just once. This sequence joins TRBV2 and TRBJ2-5; 14 positions match TRBD2. The V and J ends lost 8 bases and 7 bases, in that order; junction bases with no gene match: 3. Germline V gene sequence: CDR1 SNHLY, CDR2 FYNNEI. The CDR3 runs to 13 residues. DNA for the CDR3: TGTGCCAGCGGGACTAGCGGGAGAGGGACCCAGTACTTC. Protein product: CASGTSGRGTQYF. Full variable domain (missing parts from reference TRBV2 and TRBJ2-5): EPEVTQTPSHQVTQMGQEVILRCVPISNHLYFYWYRQILGQKVEFLVSFYNNEISEKSEIFDDQFSVERPDGSNFTLKIRSTKLEDSAMYFCASGTSGRGTQYFGPGTRLLVL.

The V gene is TRBV6-5, the J gene TRBJ2-1; no firm D call. Per the germline V gene, CDR1 is MNHEY and CDR2 is SVGAGI. The CDR3 is 15 residues long. V was shortened by 4 bases and J by 7 bases, with 17 bases between the two germline ends. CDR3 DNA: TGTGCCAGCAGTTCCCTCGACCCTGATAGGAATGAGCAGTTCTTC. This gives the protein CASSSLDPDRNEQFF.

This sequence joins TRBV7-9 and TRBJ1-4; 7 bases fit TRBD1. There are 13 residues in the CDR3. Trimming cost V 7 bases and J 8 bases; bases outside gene matches: 7. Germline V gives CDR1 SEHNR, CDR2 FQNEAQ (reference sequence). The CDR3 nucleotides read TGTGCCAGCAACAGGGGCCCTCGGGAAAAACTGTTTTTT. Translated, it gives CASNRGPREKLFF. The variable domain in full, completed from reference TRBV7-9 and TRBJ1-4, reads DTGVSQNPRHKITKRGQNVTFRCDPISEHNRLYWYRQTLGQGPEFLTYFQNEAQLEKSRLLSDRFSAERPKGSFSTLEIQRTEQGDSAMYLCASNRGPREKLFFGSGTQLSVL.

The genes are TRBV5-1 and TRBJ1-1; 8 nucleotides match TRBD1. Germline CDR1 reads SGHRS; CDR2 reads YFSETQ. The CDR3 consists of 16 residues. The ends lost 0 bases at V and 3 bases at J; junction bases unmatched: 7. CDR3 sequence reads: CASSLGTGYYDTEAFF. DNA for the CDR3: TGCGCCAGCAGCTTGGGGACAGGGTATTATGACACTGAAGCTTTCTTT.

V gene TRBV5-1 combines with J gene TRBJ2-3; 8 bases line up with TRBD2. Germline assignment: CDR1 SGHRS and CDR2 YFSETQ. CDR3 length: 13 residues. Losses at the gene ends were 8 bases for V and 3 bases for J; bases not matched to a gene: 5. The CDR3 region is CASRGLATDTQYF. CDR3 bases: TGCGCCAGTCGTGGACTAGCTACAGATACGCAGTATTTT.

In DNA form, the CDR3 reads TGTGCCAGCTCATGGACTAGCGGGGCCTACAATGAGCAGTTCTTC. The encoded protein is CASSWTSGAYNEQFF. The gene calls are TRBV18 and TRBJ2-1; 12 bases agree with TRBD2. The germline CDR1 and CDR2 sequences are KGHSH and LQKENI. This CDR3 has 15 residues. The ends lost 5 bases at V and 2 bases at J; junction bases unmatched: 1. The full variable domain, with the rest looked up from reference TRBV18 and TRBJ2-1, is NAGVMQNPRHLVRRRGQEARLRCSPMKGHSHVYWYRQLPEEGLKFMVYLQKENIIDESGMPKERFSAEFPKEGPSILRIQQVVRGDSAAYFCASSWTSGAYNEQFFGPGTRLTVL.

This clone was counted a single time. The V call is TRBV4-1, the J call TRBJ2-7, with a possible D match to TRBD2 (6 bases). This CDR3 comprises 14 residues. V lost 1 base and J lost 4, with 11 bases in between. Per the germline V gene, CDR1 is MGHRA and CDR2 is YSYEKL. CDR3 in amino acids: CASSQGLVEYEQYF. Written as DNA, the CDR3 is TGCGCCAGCAGCCAAGGACTAGTAGAATACGAGCAGTACTTC.